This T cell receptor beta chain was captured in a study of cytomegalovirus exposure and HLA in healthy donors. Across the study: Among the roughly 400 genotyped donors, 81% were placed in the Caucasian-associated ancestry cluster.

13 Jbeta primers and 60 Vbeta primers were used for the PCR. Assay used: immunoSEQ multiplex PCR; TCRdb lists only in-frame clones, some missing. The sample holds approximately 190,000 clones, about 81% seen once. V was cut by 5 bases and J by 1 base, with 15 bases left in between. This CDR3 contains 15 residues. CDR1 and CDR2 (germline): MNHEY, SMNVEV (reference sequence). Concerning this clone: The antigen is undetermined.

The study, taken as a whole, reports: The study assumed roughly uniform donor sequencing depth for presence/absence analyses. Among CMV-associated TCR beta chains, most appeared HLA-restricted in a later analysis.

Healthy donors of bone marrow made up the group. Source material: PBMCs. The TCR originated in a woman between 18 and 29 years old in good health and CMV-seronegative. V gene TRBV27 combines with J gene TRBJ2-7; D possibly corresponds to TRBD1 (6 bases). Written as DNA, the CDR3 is TGTGCCAGCAGTCACAGGGACACGGGTTCCTACGAGCAGTACTTC. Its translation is CASSHRDTGSYEQYF.